Presented here are 16 T cell receptor beta chains from one specimen sequenced in a study of T cells in narcolepsy. This table comes from immunoSEQ multiplex PCR, and its TCRdb copy is limited to in-frame clones, with some not included. This sample has about 24,000 clones, with approximately 62% found just once. Sequenced material: memory (CD45RA-) CD4+ T cells from blood. These receptors all come from a human donor in good health.

V usage is TRBV27 and J usage is TRBJ1-3, with a tentative D call TRBD1 (5 bases). Germline lookup yields CDR1 MNHEY and CDR2 SMNVEV (reference sequence). The CDR3 loop spans 15 amino acids. Trimming removed 8 bases from V and 4 bases from J, with 18 bases in between. The CDR3 is CASRPQGAAGNTIYF. The CDR3 DNA reads as TGTGCCAGCCGACCCCAGGGAGCCGCGGGAAACACCATATATTTT.

This clone occurred once. One end of the junction fails to match germline, which may point to a read error. The rearrangement uses TRBV27 and TRBJ2-2, with unresolved D. This CDR3 has 14 residues. Germline values: CDR1 MNHEY, CDR2 SMNVEV (reference sequence). This CDR3 reads CAISFRSNTGELFF. DNA of the CDR3: TGTGCCATCAGTTTTAGGTCGAACACCGGGGAGCTGTTTTTT.

The V and J genes are TRBV2 and TRBJ2-1, with a possible D match to TRBD2 (6 bases). Trimming took off 7 bases at V and 9 bases at J, with 16 bases between the two ends. There are 13 residues in the CDR3. Per the germline V gene, CDR1 is SNHLY and CDR2 is FYNNEI. CDR3 DNA sequence: TGTGCCAGCATCAAGGTCCTGGGGGGTGAGCAGTTCTTC. As protein: CASIKVLGGEQFF.

The V gene is TRBV7-2, the J gene TRBJ2-7, with 14 bases aligning to TRBD2. Germline V gene sequence: CDR1 SGHTA, CDR2 FQGNSA. The CDR3 covers 18 residues. With V trimmed by 5 bases and J by 4 bases, 13 bases remained unmatched. This CDR3 is CASSPQKGTSGGEYEQYF. The CDR3 nucleotides are TGTGCCAGCAGCCCCCAAAAGGGGACTAGCGGGGGAGAGTACGAGCAGTACTTC. The entire variable domain, with the rest obtained from reference TRBV7-2 and TRBJ2-7, is as follows: GAGVSQSPSNKVTEKGKDVELRCDPISGHTALYWYRQSLGQGLEFLIYFQGNSAPDKSGLPSDRFSAERTGGSVSTLTIQRTQQEDSAVYLCASSPQKGTSGGEYEQYFGPGTRLTVT.

Points on this clone: Additional DNA sequences in this sample encode the identical CDR3. This chain links TRBV5-1 with TRBJ2-5; 9 nucleotides line up with TRBD2. The CDR3 contains 15 residues. V was pared by 4 bases and J by 1 base, with 5 bases of the junction left unmatched. Germline V gene sequence: CDR1 SGHRS, CDR2 YFSETQ. The CDR3, as DNA: TGCGCCAGCAGCCGCGGGGGGGGTTCCCAAGAGACCCAGTACTTC. This encodes CASSRGGGSQETQYF. The whole variable domain, remainder taken from reference TRBV5-1 and TRBJ2-5, is KAGVTQTPRYLIKTRGQQVTLSCSPISGHRSVSWYQQTPGQGLQFLFEYFSETQRNKGNFPGRFSGRQFSNSRSEMNVSTLELGDSALYLCASSRGGGSQETQYFGPGTRLLVL.

The chain carries TRBV5-1 and TRBJ2-5, with TRBD1 matching 7 bases. The length of the CDR3 is 15 residues. The germline CDR1 and CDR2 sequences are SGHRS and YFSETQ. Trimming cost V 5 bases and J 0 bases; bases outside gene matches: 7. CDR3 in amino acids: CASSHQGTDQETQYF. In DNA, the CDR3 is TGCGCCAGCAGTCACCAGGGGACAGACCAAGAGACCCAGTACTTC.

The V gene is TRBV5-4, the J gene TRBJ1-2; TRBD1 agrees at 9 bases. Germline lookup yields CDR1 SGHNT and CDR2 YYREEE (reference sequence). V lost 4 bases and J lost 8; bases outside the gene matches: 18. This CDR3 has 17 amino acids. CDR3 protein: CASSTGPTDRGGAGYTF. CDR3 DNA sequence: TGTGCCAGCAGCACGGGACCAACGGACAGGGGTGGGGCGGGCTACACCTTC. The full variable domain, in which reference TRBV5-4 and TRBJ1-2 provide the parts outside the CDR3, is ETGVTQSPTHLIKTRGQQVTLRCSSQSGHNTVSWYQQALGQGPQFIFQYYREEENGRGNFPPRFSGLQFPNYSSELNVNALELDDSALYLCASSTGPTDRGGAGYTFGSGTRLTVV.

This clone appeared once. The V gene is TRBV29-1, the J gene TRBJ2-3; TRBD2 matches at 11 bases. Germline-derived CDR1 and CDR2 are SQVTM and ANQGSEA. CDR3 length: 15 residues. V trimming: 7 bases; J trimming: 0 bases; junction bases outside the gene matches: 6. The CDR3 DNA follows: TGCAGCGGGACTAGCGGGTTCTCAAGCACAGATACGCAGTATTTT. This gives the protein CSGTSGFSSTDTQYF.

In DNA, the CDR3 is TGTGCCAGCAGCAATCAGGGGAACACTGAAGCTTTCTTT. Its protein is CASSNQGNTEAFF. The genes are TRBV7-2 and TRBJ1-1; TRBD1 is a possible D gene (5 bases). CDR3 length equals 13 residues. Germline V gives CDR1 SGHTA, CDR2 FQGNSA. The germline V and J ends were trimmed by 5 bases and 1 base, with 8 bases remaining between them. Drawing the rest from reference TRBV7-2 and TRBJ1-1, the complete variable domain is GAGVSQSPSNKVTEKGKDVELRCDPISGHTALYWYRQSLGQGLEFLIYFQGNSAPDKSGLPSDRFSAERTGGSVSTLTIQRTQQEDSAVYLCASSNQGNTEAFFGQGTRLTVV.

In its sample, this clone was seen a few times. Distinct nucleotide sequences in the sample also encode this CDR3. The V and J genes are TRBV6-1 and TRBJ2-1; TRBD2 matches 8 bases. CDR3 length equals 15 residues. CDR1 and CDR2 from the germline V gene are MNHNS and SASEGT. The J segment lost 7 bases and the V segment lost 4 bases, leaving 9 bases of the junction unmatched. The CDR3 nucleotides read TGTGCCAGCAGTGGTGACAGCCGGGGGGGTAATGAGCAGTTCTTC. Residues: CASSGDSRGGNEQFF.

This clone has just a few counts. The V call is TRBV5-1, the J call TRBJ2-7; D gene ambiguous. CDR3 length: 16 amino acids. Germline V gene sequence: CDR1 SGHRS, CDR2 YFSETQ. Trimming left V 0 bases short and J 1 base short, with 14 bases between. For the CDR3, the DNA is TGCGCCAGCAGCTTGGCCGGGCTAAGACGTTCCTACGAGCAGTACTTC. As protein: CASSLAGLRRSYEQYF.

This clone was counted a single time. This rearrangement joins TRBV4-1 to TRBJ2-5, with no clear D. Germline V gene sequence: CDR1 MGHRA, CDR2 YSYEKL. The V gene lost 2 bases and the J gene lost 0 bases, with 16 bases spanning the gap. The CDR3 has 17 amino acids. CDR3 nucleotides: TGCGCCAGCAGCCAAAGGGCGGCTGATTGGTACCAAGAGACCCAGTACTTC. This codes for CASSQRAADWYQETQYF.

The count of this clone is one. This chain joins TRBV6-1 and TRBJ1-6; D is uncertain. The germline V and J ends were trimmed by 5 bases and 7 bases, with 15 bases remaining between them. The length of the CDR3 is 15 residues. Germline loops: CDR1 MNHNS, CDR2 SASEGT. CDR3 bases: TGTGCCAGCAGTTTTAACCGGGCTGCCAATTCACCCCTCCACTTT. Translated: CASSFNRAANSPLHF.

The chain recombines TRBV5-6 with TRBJ2-5; D is unresolved. The CDR3 is 11 residues long. Germline-derived CDR1 and CDR2 are SGHDT and YYEEEE. The ends were cut back, 1 base at V and 7 bases at J, with 5 bases in the middle. CDR3 amino acids: CASSLRGTQYF. In DNA, the CDR3 is TGTGCCAGCAGCTTGAGAGGGACCCAGTACTTC. Using reference TRBV5-6 and TRBJ2-5 for the parts outside the CDR3, the full variable domain is DAGVTQSPTHLIKTRGQQVTLRCSPKSGHDTVSWYQQALGQGPQFIFQYYEEEERQRGNFPDRFSGHQFPNYSSELNVNALLLGDSALYLCASSLRGTQYFGPGTRLLVL.

The rearrangement links TRBV7-9 to TRBJ2-6, with TRBD2 as a possible D gene (5 bases). Per germline, CDR1 SEHNR and CDR2 FQNEAQ (reference sequence). The CDR3 sequence is 18 residues long. Trimming pared 2 bases from V and 0 bases from J, leaving 14 bases between. As DNA, the CDR3 is TGTGCCAGCAGCTTAAAACTAGTGGCTTTCTCTGGGGCCAACGTCCTGACTTTC. Protein product: CASSLKLVAFSGANVLTF.

V usage is TRBV30 and J usage is TRBJ2-2; D may match TRBD1 or TRBD2 (6 bases each). From germline, CDR1 is GTSNPN and CDR2 SVGIG (reference sequence). Trimming shortened V by 4 bases and J by 0 bases, and 12 bases separated the two germline ends. There are 15 residues in the CDR3. The CDR3 loop reads CAWNFGGANTGELFF. Written as DNA, the CDR3 is TGTGCCTGGAATTTCGGGGGCGCGAACACCGGGGAGCTGTTTTTT.